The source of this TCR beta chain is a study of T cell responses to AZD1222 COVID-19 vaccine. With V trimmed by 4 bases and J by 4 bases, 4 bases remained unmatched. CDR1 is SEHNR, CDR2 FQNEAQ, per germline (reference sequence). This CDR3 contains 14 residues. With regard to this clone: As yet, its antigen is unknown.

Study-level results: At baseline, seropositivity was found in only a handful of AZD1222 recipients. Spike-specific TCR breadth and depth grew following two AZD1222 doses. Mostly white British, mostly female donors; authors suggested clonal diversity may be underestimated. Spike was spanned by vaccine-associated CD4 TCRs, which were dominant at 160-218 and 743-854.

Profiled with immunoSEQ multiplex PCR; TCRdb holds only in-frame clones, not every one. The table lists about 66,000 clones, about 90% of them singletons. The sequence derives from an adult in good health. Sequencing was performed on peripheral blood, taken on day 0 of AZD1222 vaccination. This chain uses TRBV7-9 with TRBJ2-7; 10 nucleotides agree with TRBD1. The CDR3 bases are TGTGCCAGCAGCTGGGACAGGGGAGTATACGAGCAGTACTTC. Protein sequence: CASSWDRGVYEQYF.